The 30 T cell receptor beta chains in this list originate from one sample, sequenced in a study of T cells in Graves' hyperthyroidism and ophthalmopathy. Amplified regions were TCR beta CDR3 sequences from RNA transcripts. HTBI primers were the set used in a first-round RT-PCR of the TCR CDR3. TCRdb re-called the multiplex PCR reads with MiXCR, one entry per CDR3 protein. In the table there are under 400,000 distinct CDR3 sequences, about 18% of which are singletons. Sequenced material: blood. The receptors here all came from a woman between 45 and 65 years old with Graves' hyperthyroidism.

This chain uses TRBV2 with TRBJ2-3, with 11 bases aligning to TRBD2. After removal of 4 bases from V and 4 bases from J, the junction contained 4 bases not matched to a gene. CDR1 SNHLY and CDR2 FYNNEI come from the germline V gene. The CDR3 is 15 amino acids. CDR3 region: CASSGLAGGSDTQYF. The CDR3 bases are TGTGCCAGCAGTGGGCTAGCGGGAGGTTCAGATACGCAGTATTTT. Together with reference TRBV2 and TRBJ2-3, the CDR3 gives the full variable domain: EPEVTQTPSHQVTQMGQEVILRCVPISNHLYFYWYRQILGQKVEFLVSFYNNEISEKSEIFDDQFSVERPDGSNFTLKIRSTKLEDSAMYFCASSGLAGGSDTQYFGPGTRLTVL.

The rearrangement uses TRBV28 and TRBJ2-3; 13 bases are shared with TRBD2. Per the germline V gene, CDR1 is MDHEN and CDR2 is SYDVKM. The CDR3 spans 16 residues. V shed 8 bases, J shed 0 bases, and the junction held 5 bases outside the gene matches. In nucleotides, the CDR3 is TGTGCCAGCTGGGGGACTAGCGGGGAAAGCACAGATACGCAGTATTTT. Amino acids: CASWGTSGESTDTQYF.

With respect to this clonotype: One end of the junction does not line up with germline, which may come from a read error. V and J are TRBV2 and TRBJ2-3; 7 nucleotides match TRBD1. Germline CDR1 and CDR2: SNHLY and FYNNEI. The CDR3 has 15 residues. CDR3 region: CASPEKGARTDTQYF. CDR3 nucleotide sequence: TGCGCCAGCCCAGAGAAGGGGGCGCGCACAGATACGCAGTATTTT. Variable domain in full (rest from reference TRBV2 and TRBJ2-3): EPEVTQTPSHQVTQMGQEVILRCVPISNHLYFYWYRQILGQKVEFLVSFYNNEISEKSEIFDDQFSVERPDGSNFTLKIRSTKLEDSAMYFCASPEKGARTDTQYFGPGTRLTVL.

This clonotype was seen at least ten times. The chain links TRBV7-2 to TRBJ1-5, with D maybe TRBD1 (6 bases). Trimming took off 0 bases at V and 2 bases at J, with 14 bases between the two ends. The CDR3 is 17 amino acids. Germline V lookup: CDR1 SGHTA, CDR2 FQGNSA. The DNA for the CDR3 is TGTGCCAGCAGCTTAGCATTCACAGGGATCGGCAATCAGCCCCAGCATTTT. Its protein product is CASSLAFTGIGNQPQHF.

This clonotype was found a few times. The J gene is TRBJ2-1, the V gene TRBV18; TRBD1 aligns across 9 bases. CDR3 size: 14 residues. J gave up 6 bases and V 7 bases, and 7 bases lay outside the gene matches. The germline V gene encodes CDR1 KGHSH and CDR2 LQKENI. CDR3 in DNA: TGTGCCAGCTGCGGACAGGGGTTTATCAATGAGCAGTTCTTC. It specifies CASCGQGFINEQFF.

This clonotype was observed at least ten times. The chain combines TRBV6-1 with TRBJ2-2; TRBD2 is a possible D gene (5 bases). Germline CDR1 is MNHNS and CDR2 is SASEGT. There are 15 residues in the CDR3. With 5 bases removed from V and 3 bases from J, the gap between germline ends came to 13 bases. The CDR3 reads CASSWTRTDTGELFF. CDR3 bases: TGTGCCAGCAGTTGGACGAGGACTGACACCGGGGAGCTGTTTTTT.

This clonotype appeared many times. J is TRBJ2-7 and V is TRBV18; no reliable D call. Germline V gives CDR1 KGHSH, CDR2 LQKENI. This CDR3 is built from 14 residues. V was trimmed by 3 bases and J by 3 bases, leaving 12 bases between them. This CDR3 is CASSPPDVVYEQYF. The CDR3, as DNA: TGTGCCAGCTCACCCCCGGACGTGGTCTACGAGCAGTACTTC. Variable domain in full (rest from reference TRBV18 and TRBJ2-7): NAGVMQNPRHLVRRRGQEARLRCSPMKGHSHVYWYRQLPEEGLKFMVYLQKENIIDESGMPKERFSAEFPKEGPSILRIQQVVRGDSAAYFCASSPPDVVYEQYFGPGTRLTVT.

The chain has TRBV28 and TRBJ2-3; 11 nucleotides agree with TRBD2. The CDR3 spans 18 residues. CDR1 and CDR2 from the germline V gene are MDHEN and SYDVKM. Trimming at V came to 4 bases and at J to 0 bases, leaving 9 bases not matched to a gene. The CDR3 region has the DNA TGTGCCAGCAGTTCCTTTAGCGGGAGGGCAACTAGCACAGATACGCAGTATTTT. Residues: CASSSFSGRATSTDTQYF.

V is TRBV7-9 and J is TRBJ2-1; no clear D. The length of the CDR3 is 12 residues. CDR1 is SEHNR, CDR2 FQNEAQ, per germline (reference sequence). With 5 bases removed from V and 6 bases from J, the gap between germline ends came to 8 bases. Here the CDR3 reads CASSPLSNEQFF. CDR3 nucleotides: TGTGCCAGCAGCCCCCTTTCCAATGAGCAGTTCTTC.

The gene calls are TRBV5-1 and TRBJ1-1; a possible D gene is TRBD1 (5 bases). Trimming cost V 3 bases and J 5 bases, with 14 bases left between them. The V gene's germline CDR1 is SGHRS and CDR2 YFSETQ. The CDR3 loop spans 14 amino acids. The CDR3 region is CASSWQGGETEAFF. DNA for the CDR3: TGCGCCAGCAGCTGGCAGGGCGGGGAGACTGAAGCTTTCTTT.

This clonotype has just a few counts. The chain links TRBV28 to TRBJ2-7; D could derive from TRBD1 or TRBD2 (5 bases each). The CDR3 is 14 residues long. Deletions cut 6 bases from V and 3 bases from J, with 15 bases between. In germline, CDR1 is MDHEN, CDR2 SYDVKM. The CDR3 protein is CASSHGTSFYEQYF. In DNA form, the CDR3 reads TGTGCCAGCAGCCACGGGACGTCTTTCTACGAGCAGTACTTC.

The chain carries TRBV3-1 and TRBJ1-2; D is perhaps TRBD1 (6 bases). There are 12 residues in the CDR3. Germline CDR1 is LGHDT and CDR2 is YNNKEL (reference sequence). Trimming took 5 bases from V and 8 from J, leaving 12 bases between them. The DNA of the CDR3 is TGTGCCAGCAGCGGACCCAGGGGCGGCTACACCTTC. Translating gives CASSGPRGGYTF. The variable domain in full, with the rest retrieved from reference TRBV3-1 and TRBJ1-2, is DTAVSQTPKYLVTQMGNDKSIKCEQNLGHDTMYWYKQDSKKFLKIMFSYNNKELIINETVPNRFSPKSPDKAHLNLHINSLELGDSAVYFCASSGPRGGYTFGSGTRLTVV.

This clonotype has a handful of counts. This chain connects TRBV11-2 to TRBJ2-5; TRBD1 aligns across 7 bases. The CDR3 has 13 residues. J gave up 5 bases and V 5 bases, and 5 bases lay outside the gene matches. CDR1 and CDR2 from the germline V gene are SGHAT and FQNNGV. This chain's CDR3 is CASSLGQTETQYF. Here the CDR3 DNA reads TGTGCCAGCAGCCTGGGACAGACTGAGACCCAGTACTTC.

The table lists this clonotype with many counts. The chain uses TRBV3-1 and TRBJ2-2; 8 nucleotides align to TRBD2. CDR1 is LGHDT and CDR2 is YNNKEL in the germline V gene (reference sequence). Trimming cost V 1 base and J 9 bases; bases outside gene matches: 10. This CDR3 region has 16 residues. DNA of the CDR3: TGTGCCAGCAGCCAAGGTTCCAGCGGGAGCAGCAGGGAGCTGTTTTTT. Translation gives CASSQGSSGSSRELFF. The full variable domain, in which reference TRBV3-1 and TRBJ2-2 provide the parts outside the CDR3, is DTAVSQTPKYLVTQMGNDKSIKCEQNLGHDTMYWYKQDSKKFLKIMFSYNNKELIINETVPNRFSPKSPDKAHLNLHINSLELGDSAVYFCASSQGSSGSSRELFFGEGSRLTVL.

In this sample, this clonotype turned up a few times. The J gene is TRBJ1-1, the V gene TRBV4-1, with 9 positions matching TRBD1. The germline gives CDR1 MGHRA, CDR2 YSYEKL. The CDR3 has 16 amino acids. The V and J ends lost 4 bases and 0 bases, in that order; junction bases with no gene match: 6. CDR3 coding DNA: TGCGCCAGCAGCCCCGACAGGGGGGTCATGAACACTGAAGCTTTCTTT. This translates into CASSPDRGVMNTEAFF.

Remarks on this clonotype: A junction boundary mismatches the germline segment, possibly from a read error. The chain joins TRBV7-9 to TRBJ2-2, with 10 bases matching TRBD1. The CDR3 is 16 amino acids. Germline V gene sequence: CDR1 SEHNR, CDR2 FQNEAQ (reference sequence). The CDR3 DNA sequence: TGTGCCAGCAGCCTAGCCGGGACAGGGGACACCGGGGAGCTGTTTTTT. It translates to CASSLAGTGDTGELFF.

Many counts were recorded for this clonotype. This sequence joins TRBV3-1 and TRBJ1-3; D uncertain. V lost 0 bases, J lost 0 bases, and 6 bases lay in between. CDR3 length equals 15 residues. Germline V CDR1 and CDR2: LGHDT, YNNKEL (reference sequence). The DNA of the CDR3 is TGTGCCAGCAGCCAAGACTGGAGCTCTGGAAACACCATATATTTT. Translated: CASSQDWSSGNTIYF.

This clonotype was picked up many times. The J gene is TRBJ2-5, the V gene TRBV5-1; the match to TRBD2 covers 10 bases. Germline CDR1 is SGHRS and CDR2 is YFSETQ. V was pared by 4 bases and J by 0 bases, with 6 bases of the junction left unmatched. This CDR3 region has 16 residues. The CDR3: CASSPGLAAYQETQYF. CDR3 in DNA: TGCGCCAGCAGCCCTGGACTAGCGGCGTACCAAGAGACCCAGTACTTC.

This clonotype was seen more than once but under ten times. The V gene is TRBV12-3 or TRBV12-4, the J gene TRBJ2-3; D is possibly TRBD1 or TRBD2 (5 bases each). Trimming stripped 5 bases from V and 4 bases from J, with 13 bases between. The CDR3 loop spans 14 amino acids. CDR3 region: CASSPEGRADTQYF. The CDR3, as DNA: TGTGCCAGCAGTCCTGAGGGGCGAGCAGATACGCAGTATTTT.

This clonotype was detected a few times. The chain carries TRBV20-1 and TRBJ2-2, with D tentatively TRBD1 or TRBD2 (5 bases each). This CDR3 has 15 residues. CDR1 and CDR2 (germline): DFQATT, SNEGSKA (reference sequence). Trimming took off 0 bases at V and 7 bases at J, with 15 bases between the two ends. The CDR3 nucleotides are TGCAGTGCTAGAGAGGGGGATGCCCGAGGCGGGGAGCTGTTTTTT. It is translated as CSAREGDARGGELFF.

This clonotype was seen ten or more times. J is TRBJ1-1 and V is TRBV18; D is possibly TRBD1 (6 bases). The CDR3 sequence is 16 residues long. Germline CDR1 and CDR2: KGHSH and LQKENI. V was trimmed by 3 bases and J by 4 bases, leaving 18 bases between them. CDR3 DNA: TGTGCCAGCTCACCGAATATGGACAGCCGGGGCACTGAAGCTTTCTTT. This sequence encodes CASSPNMDSRGTEAFF.

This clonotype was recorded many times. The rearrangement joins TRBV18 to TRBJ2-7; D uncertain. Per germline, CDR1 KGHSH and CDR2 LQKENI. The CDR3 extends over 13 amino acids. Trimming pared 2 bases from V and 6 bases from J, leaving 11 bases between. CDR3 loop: CASSPAGSGEQYV. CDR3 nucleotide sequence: TGTGCCAGCTCACCAGCCGGGTCGGGCGAGCAGTACGTC.

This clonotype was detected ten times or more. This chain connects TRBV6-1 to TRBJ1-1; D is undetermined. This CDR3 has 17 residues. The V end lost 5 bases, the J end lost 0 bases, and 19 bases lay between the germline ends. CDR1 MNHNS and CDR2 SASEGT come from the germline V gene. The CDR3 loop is CASSSSHRGRVNTEAFF. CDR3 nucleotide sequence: TGTGCCAGCAGTTCTTCCCACCGAGGTCGGGTGAACACTGAAGCTTTCTTT.

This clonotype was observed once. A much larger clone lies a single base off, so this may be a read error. CDR3 sequence (DNA): TGTGCCAGCAGTTTGATCCAGGGGGCGGGAGAGCAGTTCTTC. Amino acid sequence: CASSLIQGAGEQFF. V and J are TRBV12-3 or TRBV12-4 and TRBJ2-1, with 8 bases matching TRBD1. This CDR3 contains 14 residues. V gave up 3 bases and J gave up 10 bases; unmatched junction bases: 8.

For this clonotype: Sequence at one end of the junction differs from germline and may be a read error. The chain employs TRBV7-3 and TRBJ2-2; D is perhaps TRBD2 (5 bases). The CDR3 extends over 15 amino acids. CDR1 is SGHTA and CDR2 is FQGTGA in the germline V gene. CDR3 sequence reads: CASSLGSSYTGELLF. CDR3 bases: TGTGCCAGCAGCTTAGGCTCTAGCTACACCGGGGAGCTGCTTTTT.

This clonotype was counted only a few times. CDR3 amino acids: CASSQVMRGAWSGYTF. The CDR3 bases are TGTGCCAGCAGCCAAGTAATGCGGGGGGCCTGGTCTGGCTACACCTTC. V gene TRBV3-1 combines with J gene TRBJ1-2; tentatively, D is TRBD1 (6 bases). The ends were cut back, 1 base at V and 7 bases at J, with 19 bases in the middle. The CDR3 consists of 16 residues. The V gene's germline CDR1 is LGHDT and CDR2 YNNKEL (reference sequence).

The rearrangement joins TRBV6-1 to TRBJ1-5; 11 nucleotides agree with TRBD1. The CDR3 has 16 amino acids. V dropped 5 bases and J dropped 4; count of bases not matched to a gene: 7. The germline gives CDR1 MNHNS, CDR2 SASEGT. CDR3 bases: TGTGCCAGCAGTCGAACTGGGACAGGGGGAAATCAGCCCCAGCATTTT. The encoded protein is CASSRTGTGGNQPQHF.

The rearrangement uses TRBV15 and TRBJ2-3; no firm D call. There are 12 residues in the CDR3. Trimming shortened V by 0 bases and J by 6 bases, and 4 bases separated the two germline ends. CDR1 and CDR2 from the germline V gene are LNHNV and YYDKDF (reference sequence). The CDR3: CATSREGDTQYF. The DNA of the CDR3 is TGTGCCACCAGCAGAGAAGGGGATACGCAGTATTTT.

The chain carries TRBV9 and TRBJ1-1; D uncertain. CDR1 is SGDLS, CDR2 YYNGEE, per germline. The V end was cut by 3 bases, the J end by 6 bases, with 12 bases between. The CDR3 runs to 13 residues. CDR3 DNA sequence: TGTGCCAGCAGCGCCCACCTATCTTCTGAAGCTTTCTTT. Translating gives CASSAHLSSEAFF.

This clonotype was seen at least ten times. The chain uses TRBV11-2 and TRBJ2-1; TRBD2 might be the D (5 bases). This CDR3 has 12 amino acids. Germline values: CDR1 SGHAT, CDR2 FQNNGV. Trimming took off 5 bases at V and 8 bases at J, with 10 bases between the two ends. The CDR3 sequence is CASSRLYDEQFF. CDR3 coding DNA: TGTGCCAGCAGCCGACTATACGATGAGCAGTTCTTC.